This T cell receptor (beta chain) appears in the sequencing data of a study of radiotherapy plus CTLA-4 blockade in lung cancer. Study-level results: Tumor-derived TCR clones expanded in blood after radiotherapy plus ipilimumab. Reports state that early shifts in blood T cell clones, with interferon-beta, best predicted response.

Points on this clone: Its target is not known.

Measured with immunoSEQ multiplex PCR; TCRdb has only the in-frame clones, and not every one. This table holds fewer than 65,000 clones, 75% to 85% found once. This clonotype originated in a human donor with non-small cell lung cancer who had a complete response to radiotherapy plus ipilimumab. The input for sequencing was peripheral blood, taken from a patient treated with radiotherapy plus ipilimumab.

Here the CDR3 DNA reads TGTGCCAGCAGTGAAAGGGGACAGAGCAGGGCCCAGCATTTT. This sequence encodes CASSERGQSRAQHF. The chain combines TRBV2 with TRBJ1-5; 7 nucleotides align to TRBD1. Trimming took 2 bases from V and 11 from J; bases not matched to a gene: 9. The length of the CDR3 is 14 residues. Per germline, CDR1 SNHLY and CDR2 FYNNEI.